This TCR beta chain was sequenced in a study of T cell responses to AZD1222 COVID-19 vaccine (dated by TCRdb to the early 2020s). Regarding the complete study: TCR sequencing was performed for about 240 trial participants, of whom around 200 were given two doses of AZD1222 and approximately 25 were given two doses of MenACWY control vaccine. Trial participants were enrolled by age into 18-55, 56-69 and 70-plus year subgroups, with roughly 160, 29 and 62 TCR-sequenced participants respectively.

Compared with germline, V lacks 6 bases and J lacks 4 bases; bases without a gene match: 8. The germline V gene (reference sequence) specifies SEHNR as CDR1 and FQNEAQ as CDR2. The CDR3 contains 15 residues, cysteine and phenylalanine counted. Only CDR3 DNA remains: 45 bases, in frame from the first base. The intended sense of this specimen's time point label: baseline before first vaccination. According to the study, the label for this sample's treatment or condition signals: meningococcal conjugate vaccine given as trial control. Samples from vaccinated people were obtained from the UK trials COV001 and COV002, which included a single-blind randomized controlled phase 2/3 trial of AZD1222 (ChAdOx1 nCoV-19) in healthy adults. Trial participant PBMC samples were collected at day 0 and day 28 after the second dose for TCRbeta chain sequencing. With regard to this clone: Its binding antigen is unknown. Base qualities are not at hand, and no much larger clone is one base apart.

Overall results and qualifications from the work: Because no samples from the day 14 peak response were available, repertoires could be characterized only after the peak T cell response. Vaccine-associated CD4 TCRs spanned the whole spike protein, with dominant responses in regions 160-218 and 743-854. In the small 56-69-year group, the increase in depth fell short of significance, most likely because of low power. Reportedly, almost half of the unique spike-specific TCRs recognized epitopes lying outside the regions that are mutated in the B.1.351 and B.1.1.7 variants. Conclusions about previously exposed vaccinees are limited because only six or seven AZD1222 recipients were SARS-CoV-2 seropositive at baseline. Participants were mostly white British and included more females than males, and it was suggested by the authors that clonal diversity may have been underestimated. After two AZD1222 doses, spike-specific TCR breadth and depth were significantly higher than at day 0 and than in MenACWY recipients.

The CDR3 regions of human TCRbeta chains were analyzed by immunosequencing. As for the original processing: TCRs in the repertoires were compared against a reference library of SARS-CoV-2-specific TCRs that had been generated with the MIRA antigen-specificity platform. Breadth was defined as the fraction of unique TCRs that were SARS-CoV-2-associated. Depth was defined as the fraction of total T cells that were SARS-CoV-2-associated. Using the MIRA data, each spike-specific TCR was assigned both to the spike region to which the TCR was reactive and to a CD4 or CD8 class. Log10-transformed breadth and depth values were compared by one-way ANOVA with Sidak's multiple comparisons tests. Drawn from immuneACCESS, this table holds only the in-frame rearrangements with V and J called that TCRdb kept. Clones are partly lost; checked studies trace under half to an unresolved V gene and leave the rest unexplained. For V, J and clone size, that table is used; D and trimming come from the DNA. Counted in this sample were 110,000 or so clones; roughly nine tenths of them appeared once. Approximately 3.1% of the sample belongs to the ten largest clones.

The material was peripheral blood, obtained on day 0 of MenACWY control vaccination. The sequence is built from TRBV7-9 and TRBJ1-4; 7 central bases correspond to TRBD1. The TCR was taken from an adult in good health. CDR3 region: CASRRQGSGNEKLFF. The nucleotide sequence is TGTGCCAGCAGGAGACAGGGCAGCGGTAATGAAAAACTGTTTTTT.